The rows below give T cell receptor beta chains drawn from one sample of a study of cytomegalovirus exposure and HLA in healthy donors. Assay used: immunoSEQ multiplex PCR; TCRdb lists only in-frame clones, some missing. Here the sample table reports 100,000 to 150,000 clones. The sequencing input was PBMCs. The receptor set was obtained from a middle-aged woman in good health and CMV-seropositive. Both conserved end residues are trimmed from each CDR3. Each record gives: V gene, D gene, J gene, CDR3 protein. The D gene is left open where the match is weak.

v_call: TRBV27; d_call: TRBD2; j_call: TRBJ2-5; cdr3_aa: ASSSAAGGPGETQY
v_call: TRBV7-8; d_call: TRBD1; j_call: TRBJ1-2; cdr3_aa: ASSPSGQNNYGYT
v_call: TRBV30; d_call: NA; j_call: TRBJ2-5; cdr3_aa: AWSPKGETQY
v_call: TRBV5-1; d_call: NA; j_call: TRBJ2-7; cdr3_aa: ASSFNNEQY
v_call: TRBV28; d_call: NA; j_call: TRBJ1-1; cdr3_aa: ASSPGARTEAF
v_call: TRBV5-1; d_call: NA; j_call: TRBJ2-1; cdr3_aa: ASSLVTADNEQF
v_call: TRBV28; d_call: TRBD1; j_call: TRBJ2-7; cdr3_aa: ASNTGQGLYEQY
v_call: TRBV19; d_call: NA; j_call: TRBJ2-5; cdr3_aa: ASSAWTEETQY
v_call: TRBV27; d_call: NA; j_call: TRBJ2-7; cdr3_aa: ASSPIPGYEQY
v_call: TRBV19; d_call: TRBD1; j_call: TRBJ1-1; cdr3_aa: ASSMDRGRITEAF
v_call: TRBV10-3; d_call: NA; j_call: TRBJ2-7; cdr3_aa: AISETGGVDSYEQY
v_call: TRBV19; d_call: TRBD1; j_call: TRBJ2-7; cdr3_aa: ASSTGTGFHEQY
v_call: TRBV19; d_call: NA; j_call: TRBJ2-2; cdr3_aa: ASTRHGGRTGELF
v_call: TRBV6-6; d_call: TRBD1; j_call: NA; cdr3_aa: ASVQGASYEQY
v_call: TRBV5-1; d_call: NA; j_call: TRBJ1-1; cdr3_aa: ASSLALGRANTEAF
v_call: TRBV2; d_call: NA; j_call: TRBJ2-5; cdr3_aa: ASSSDSRQETQY
v_call: TRBV30; d_call: TRBD2; j_call: TRBJ2-1; cdr3_aa: AWRISGSSYNEQF
v_call: TRBV28; d_call: TRBD1; j_call: TRBJ1-1; cdr3_aa: ASSSQRQGLNTEAF
v_call: TRBV13; d_call: TRBD2; j_call: TRBJ2-1; cdr3_aa: ASSSEGTSGLNEQF
v_call: TRBV28; d_call: NA; j_call: TRBJ1-2; cdr3_aa: ASSTLERVDYGYT